Presented here are 27 T cell receptor beta chains from one specimen sequenced in a study of T cells after yellow fever vaccination. TCRdb analysed the 5' RACE reads with MiXCR anew, one entry per CDR3 protein. The repertoire has 350,000 to 450,000 distinct CDR3 sequences, roughly a sixth of them found once; the top ten carry over 15%. The material sequenced was PBMCs, taken before the yellow fever booster vaccination. These receptor sequences come from a man younger than 35 who received the YFV17D yellow fever vaccine.

The chain joins TRBV5-1 to TRBJ2-7; D is possibly TRBD2 (6 bases). This CDR3 is 15 amino acids long. The V gene's germline CDR1 is SGHRS and CDR2 YFSETQ. The V end lost 1 base, the J end lost 1 base, and 12 bases lay between the germline ends. DNA of the CDR3: TGCGCCAGCAGCTTGCTTATCGGGGGATCCTACGAGCAGTACTTC. Its translation is CASSLLIGGSYEQYF.

This clonotype was seen a handful of times. The V and J genes are TRBV4-3 and TRBJ2-7, with D tentatively TRBD2 (6 bases). Trimming took off 2 bases at V and 2 bases at J, with 13 bases between the two ends. From germline, CDR1 is LGHNA and CDR2 YSLEER. The CDR3 consists of 15 residues. The CDR3 DNA reads TGCGCCAGCAGCCAATCCCGGGACTCTACCTACGAGCAGTACTTC. Amino acids: CASSQSRDSTYEQYF.

The chain combines TRBV20-1 with TRBJ1-2; possibly TRBD1 for D (5 bases). CDR1 is DFQATT and CDR2 is SNEGSKA in the germline V gene (reference sequence). V lost 3 bases and J lost 8, with 16 bases in between. CDR3 length: 13 amino acids. The CDR3, as DNA: TGCAGTGCTAGTCCTAGCGCGGGGGAAGGCTACACCTTC. Translation: CSASPSAGEGYTF.

The chain has TRBV7-2 and TRBJ2-1; tentative D call: TRBD1 (6 bases). Germline V gene data show CDR1 as SGHTA and CDR2 as FQGNSA. Trimming shortened V by 4 bases and J by 7 bases, and 14 bases separated the two germline ends. This CDR3 has 14 amino acids. CDR3 DNA: TGTGCCAGCAGCTCTTACAGGGAAAAAAATGAGCAGTTCTTC. This encodes CASSSYREKNEQFF.

This clonotype came up a few times. V gene TRBV3-1 combines with J gene TRBJ2-1; 10 bases line up with TRBD2. Trimming at V came to 1 base and at J to 1 base, leaving 10 bases not matched to a gene. In germline, CDR1 is LGHDT, CDR2 YNNKEL (reference sequence). The CDR3 runs 19 residues. In DNA, the CDR3 is TGTGCCAGCAGCCAAGGCCCCGCTAGCGGGGGCCGTTCCTACAATGAGCAGTTCTTC. Encoded protein: CASSQGPASGGRSYNEQFF.

The chain recombines TRBV11-2 with TRBJ2-1, with TRBD2 matching 15 bases. With V trimmed by 5 bases and J by 8 bases, 13 bases remained unmatched. CDR1 is SGHAT and CDR2 is FQNNGV in the germline V gene. This CDR3 has 18 amino acids. As DNA, the CDR3 is TGTGCCAGCAGCCCGTGGACTAGCGGGGGGGCCTCCACTGATGAGCAGTTCTTC. Encoded protein: CASSPWTSGGASTDEQFF.

The chain uses TRBV5-1 and TRBJ1-2, with a weak D call TRBD1 (5 bases). V was pared by 1 base and J by 2 bases, with 18 bases between. The V gene's germline CDR1 is SGHRS and CDR2 YFSETQ. There are 17 residues in the CDR3. This chain's CDR3 is CASSLSSGGLMNYGYTF. CDR3 sequence (DNA): TGCGCCAGCAGCTTGTCCTCGGGGGGTTTAATGAACTATGGCTACACCTTC.

This clonotype was observed a handful of times. This chain joins TRBV6-1 and TRBJ1-1; 8 positions agree with TRBD1. CDR1 and CDR2 (germline): MNHNS, SASEGT. The CDR3 contains 14 residues. V shed 5 bases, J shed 4 bases, and the junction held 6 bases outside the gene matches. The CDR3 sequence is CASSTTGGATEAFF. The CDR3 coding sequence is TGTGCCAGCAGTACAACAGGGGGGGCCACTGAAGCTTTCTTT.

The gene calls are TRBV4-3 and TRBJ1-2, with D possibly matching TRBD1 (5 bases). The germline V gene encodes CDR1 LGHNA and CDR2 YSLEER. This CDR3 has 15 amino acids. V was cut by 0 bases and J by 8 bases, with 16 bases left in between. CDR3 nucleotide sequence: TGCGCCAGCAGCCAAGACGGCGGGGCCGTGAGGGGCTACACCTTC. This encodes CASSQDGGAVRGYTF.

This clonotype was counted between two and nine times. The chain links TRBV9 to TRBJ1-1; 7 bases are a match to TRBD1. Losses at the gene ends were 0 bases for V and 4 bases for J; bases not matched to a gene: 3. This CDR3 is 14 amino acids long. Germline values: CDR1 SGDLS, CDR2 YYNGEE. CDR3 DNA: TGTGCCAGCAGCGTAGGGAGGGACAGCACTGAAGCTTTCTTT. Residues: CASSVGRDSTEAFF.

Only a few counts were recorded for this clonotype. The gene calls are TRBV5-1 and TRBJ1-1; D is unresolved. Trimming removed 2 bases at V and 4 bases at J, with 15 bases between. The CDR3 length is 15 residues. Germline-derived CDR1 and CDR2 are SGHRS and YFSETQ. CDR3 amino acids: CASSFTVGLGTEAFF. CDR3 DNA sequence: TGCGCCAGCAGCTTCACAGTCGGGTTGGGCACTGAAGCTTTCTTT.

This clonotype showed up just a few times. The chain couples TRBV27 to TRBJ2-7, with D tentatively TRBD2 (5 bases). The V gene's germline CDR1 is MNHEY and CDR2 SMNVEV (reference sequence). Deletions cut 2 bases from V and 5 bases from J, with 10 bases between. The CDR3 consists of 13 residues. DNA for the CDR3: TGTGCCAGCAGTTTACGGCTAGCCCACGAGCAGTACTTC. Its protein is CASSLRLAHEQYF.

This chain joins TRBV18 and TRBJ2-3; D unclear. From germline, CDR1 is KGHSH and CDR2 LQKENI. The CDR3 has 13 amino acids. V shed 1 base and J shed 6 bases, with 8 bases lying between them. The CDR3, as DNA: TGTGCCAGCTCACCACGGTCTGTGGATACGCAGTATTTT. It yields the protein CASSPRSVDTQYF. The variable domain in full, completed from reference TRBV18 and TRBJ2-3, reads NAGVMQNPRHLVRRRGQEARLRCSPMKGHSHVYWYRQLPEEGLKFMVYLQKENIIDESGMPKERFSAEFPKEGPSILRIQQVVRGDSAAYFCASSPRSVDTQYFGPGTRLTVL.

This chain uses TRBV7-2 with TRBJ1-2; D perhaps matches TRBD1 (5 bases). V lost 5 bases and J lost 8, with 21 bases in between. This CDR3 has 15 residues. The V gene's germline CDR1 is SGHTA and CDR2 FQGNSA. The CDR3 DNA follows: TGTGCCAGCAGCGCAAGGGCGGACATAAGCCGGGGCTACACCTTC. Residues: CASSARADISRGYTF.

This chain links TRBV20-1 with TRBJ2-2; D is perhaps TRBD2 (6 bases). V was trimmed by 3 bases and J by 0 bases, leaving 11 bases between them. The CDR3 spans 15 residues. The germline V gene encodes CDR1 DFQATT and CDR2 SNEGSKA (reference sequence). The chain's CDR3 is CSARGSGANTGELFF. The CDR3 DNA reads TGCAGTGCTAGGGGTTCGGGGGCGAACACCGGGGAGCTGTTTTTT.

This clonotype has just a few counts. The chain joins TRBV7-9 to TRBJ1-1; perhaps TRBD1 as D (5 bases). The CDR3 totals 15 residues. The germline CDR1 and CDR2 sequences are SEHNR and FQNEAQ (reference sequence). Trimming cost V 3 bases and J 7 bases, with 18 bases left between them. The CDR3 here is CASSFRTDLQGEAFF. The CDR3 DNA sequence: TGTGCCAGCAGCTTCCGGACGGATCTCCAGGGTGAAGCTTTCTTT.

This clonotype was recorded a few times. J is TRBJ2-3 and V is TRBV6-5; D assignment may be TRBD1 or TRBD2 (5 bases each). CDR1 MNHEY and CDR2 SVGAGI come from the germline V gene. This CDR3 is 15 amino acids long. Trimming left V 6 bases short and J 0 bases short, with 13 bases between. The CDR3 DNA is TGTGCCAGCAGCCATGGGGGTTCTAGCACAGATACGCAGTATTTT. This gives the protein CASSHGGSSTDTQYF.

The chain uses TRBV20-1 and TRBJ1-2; the D is unclear. V was clipped by 2 bases and J by 8 bases, with 9 bases between them. Germline V gene lookup returns CDR1 DFQATT and CDR2 SNEGSKA (reference sequence). The CDR3 totals 11 residues. The CDR3 loop reads CSARKVDGYTF. As DNA, the CDR3 is TGCAGTGCTAGAAAGGTAGACGGCTACACCTTC.

The chain employs TRBV6-6 and TRBJ1-2; the D gene is possibly TRBD1 (6 bases). The CDR3 sequence is 12 residues long. Trimming shortened V by 8 bases and J by 4 bases, and 11 bases separated the two germline ends. The germline gives CDR1 MNHNY, CDR2 SVGAGI (reference sequence). Here the CDR3 DNA reads TGTGCCAGCTTTGGGGGCGGCTATGGCTACACCTTC. The encoded protein is CASFGGGYGYTF.

This clonotype was counted between two and nine times. The chain links TRBV11-2 to TRBJ2-3, with D maybe TRBD1 (5 bases). V lost 3 bases to trimming and J lost 7 bases, with 11 bases between them. The CDR3 extends over 13 amino acids. Germline loops: CDR1 SGHAT, CDR2 FQNNGV. In DNA form, the CDR3 reads TGTGCCAGCAGCTTTAGGGGCGGAAATACGCAGTATTTT. It translates to CASSFRGGNTQYF.

This clonotype was counted a few times. The chain couples TRBV7-2 to TRBJ2-7, with 7 positions matching TRBD2. V was pared by 5 bases and J by 2 bases, with 9 bases of the junction left unmatched. The CDR3 loop spans 15 amino acids. Germline V gene data show CDR1 as SGHTA and CDR2 as FQGNSA. The CDR3 sequence is CASSPGLGQAYEQYF. The CDR3 region has the DNA TGTGCCAGCAGCCCCGGACTAGGACAAGCCTACGAGCAGTACTTC. Full variable domain (rest looked up from reference TRBV7-2 and TRBJ2-7): GAGVSQSPSNKVTEKGKDVELRCDPISGHTALYWYRQSLGQGLEFLIYFQGNSAPDKSGLPSDRFSAERTGGSVSTLTIQRTQQEDSAVYLCASSPGLGQAYEQYFGPGTRLTVT.

This chain uses TRBV5-1 with TRBJ1-2; D may be TRBD1 (6 bases). CDR3 length equals 14 residues. V dropped 0 bases and J dropped 6 bases, with 12 bases sitting between them. Germline CDR1 is SGHRS and CDR2 is YFSETQ. The CDR3 is CASSLVGQGNGYTF. CDR3 DNA sequence: TGCGCCAGCAGCTTGGTGGGCCAGGGGAATGGCTACACCTTC.

This chain connects TRBV7-9 to TRBJ1-1; D is unresolved. Between the trimmed V and J ends, which lost 1 base and 8 bases, there was a span of 11 bases. Germline V gene lookup returns CDR1 SEHNR and CDR2 FQNEAQ (reference sequence). The CDR3 covers 13 residues. The CDR3 reads CASSLERPGEAFF. CDR3 DNA: TGTGCCAGCAGCTTAGAAAGGCCAGGAGAAGCTTTCTTT.

This clonotype was seen only a few times. J is TRBJ2-1 and V is TRBV5-1; D unresolved. The length of the CDR3 is 13 residues. Trimming removed 0 bases from V and 6 bases from J, with 7 bases in between. Germline assignment: CDR1 SGHRS and CDR2 YFSETQ. The CDR3 nucleotides are TGCGCCAGCAGCTTGGCTCAGCGCAATGAGCAGTTCTTC. It encodes CASSLAQRNEQFF.

This clonotype was observed a few times. The chain couples TRBV4-2 to TRBJ1-6; D remains ambiguous. V was trimmed by 1 base and J by 3 bases, leaving 7 bases between them. The length of the CDR3 is 15 residues. CDR1 LGHNA and CDR2 YNFKEQ come from the germline V gene. CDR3 nucleotide sequence: TGTGCCAGCAGCCAAGCCCAGTTCTATAATTCACCCCTCCACTTT. Residues: CASSQAQFYNSPLHF.

This clonotype was counted only a few times. The V and J genes are TRBV5-6 and TRBJ1-5, with D uncertain. V was cut by 0 bases and J by 6 bases, with 13 bases left in between. The germline CDR1 and CDR2 sequences are SGHDT and YYEEEE. CDR3 length equals 15 residues. CDR3 sequence: CASSLGGSWTQPQHF. In nucleotides, the CDR3 is TGTGCCAGCAGCTTGGGGGGATCGTGGACTCAGCCCCAGCATTTT.

The chain employs TRBV14 and TRBJ2-7; D might be TRBD1 (5 bases). Trimming left V 4 bases short and J 3 bases short, with 13 bases between. In germline, CDR1 is SGHDN, CDR2 FVKESK. The CDR3 runs to 14 residues. The CDR3 sequence is CASSPLDSGYEQYV. The CDR3, as DNA: TGTGCCAGCAGCCCTCTCGACAGTGGCTACGAGCAGTACGTC.